Following are 8 T cell receptor beta chains from one sample sequenced in a study of T cell repertoires in cytomegalovirus infection. TCRdb passed the reads through MiXCR, listing each CDR3 protein once. The sample has 650,000 to 900,000 distinct CDR3 sequences, 29% seen once. These TCRs' antigens remain unknown. Here the sequenced sample was cultured CD8+ T cells from PBMCs, taken from culture after CMV antigen stimulation. The receptors were sampled from a human donor in good health (CMV status not recorded). Some clones in this sample may be carry-over from other donors' samples.

Only a few counts were recorded for this clonotype. The chain is built from TRBV20-1 and TRBJ2-3; D remains unclear. Per the germline V gene, CDR1 is DFQATT and CDR2 is SNEGSKA (reference sequence). This CDR3 is 13 amino acids long. V lost 5 bases, J lost 2 bases, and 11 bases lay in between. CDR3 residues: CSARSGPTDTQYF. The CDR3 DNA sequence: TGCAGTGCTCGGTCTGGACCCACAGATACGCAGTATTTT.

The chain has TRBV27 and TRBJ1-6; D is undetermined. V was trimmed by 3 bases and J by 6 bases, leaving 21 bases between them. Germline V gene sequence: CDR1 MNHEY, CDR2 SMNVEV (reference sequence). CDR3 length: 18 residues. The CDR3 loop reads CASSFFYSGPDLNSPLHF. CDR3 nucleotide sequence: TGTGCCAGCAGTTTCTTTTATTCCGGACCCGATCTTAATTCACCCCTCCACTTT.

This clonotype occurred many times. CDR3 protein: CASSSSMGTEAFF. DNA for the CDR3: TGTGCCAGCAGTTCCAGCATGGGGACTGAAGCTTTCTTT. This chain links TRBV6-5 with TRBJ1-1; D gene unclear. The CDR3 contains 13 residues. Trimming left V 4 bases short and J 5 bases short, with 11 bases between. Germline V gives CDR1 MNHEY, CDR2 SVGAGI.

This clonotype was observed a single time. The gene calls are TRBV19 and TRBJ1-5; 8 nucleotides agree with TRBD1. This CDR3 is built from 18 residues. Germline values: CDR1 LNHDA, CDR2 SQIVND (reference sequence). Trimming removed 5 bases from V and 5 bases from J; junction bases left unmatched: 17. The CDR3 coding sequence is TGTGCCAGTAGTTACCCGGACAGGGCCCAAAGAGGGGATCAGCCCCAGCATTTT. It translates to CASSYPDRAQRGDQPQHF.

J is TRBJ2-3 and V is TRBV5-3; the match to TRBD2 covers 7 bases. Being an ORF, TRBV5-3 has a function that is uncertain. The CDR3 has 16 amino acids. Trimming removed 8 bases from V and 0 bases from J; junction bases left unmatched: 12. In nucleotides, the CDR3 is TGTGCCAGCAGCGGATTAGGACTAGGCAGCACAGATACGCAGTATTTT. Translating gives CASSGLGLGSTDTQYF.

This clonotype was seen a handful of times. The V gene is TRBV7-9, the J gene TRBJ1-5; the D is unclear. This CDR3 contains 12 residues. Trimming pared 2 bases from V and 6 bases from J, leaving 5 bases between. Germline CDR1 SEHNR, CDR2 FQNEAQ (reference sequence). The CDR3 nucleotides read TGTGCCAGCAGCTTAATCGGTCAGCCCCAGCATTTT. Translation: CASSLIGQPQHF.

This clonotype has a count of ten or more. V gene TRBV7-6 combines with J gene TRBJ2-1, with D unclear. The CDR3 sequence is 15 residues long. V dropped 0 bases and J dropped 0 bases, with 6 bases sitting between them. In germline, CDR1 is SGHVS, CDR2 FNYEAQ. The CDR3 sequence: CASSLAGPSYNEQFF. The CDR3 DNA sequence: TGTGCCAGCAGCTTAGCGGGCCCCTCCTACAATGAGCAGTTCTTC.

This clonotype was counted between two and nine times. V and J are TRBV28 and TRBJ2-7; D not certain. Deletions cut 6 bases from V and 4 bases from J, with 13 bases between. Germline lookup yields CDR1 MDHEN and CDR2 SYDVKM. This CDR3 has 13 residues. In DNA form, the CDR3 reads TGTGCCAGCAGCCATAGGACGGATTACGAGCAGTACTTC. As protein: CASSHRTDYEQYF.